Shown below are 5 T cell receptor beta chains from a single sample sequenced in a study of sequential checkpoint blockade in melanoma. Treatment defined: randomized to nivolumab then ipilimumab (arm A) or the reverse (arm B). Sequencing used immunoSEQ multiplex PCR; TCRdb keeps in-frame clones, though not all of them. The data contain approximately 28,000 clones, roughly 91% of them singletons. The sequenced sample was CD8+ T cells sorted from blood (inferred from file names), obtained from a patient given nivolumab and ipilimumab in sequence. The receptors come from a human donor with melanoma.

V gene TRBV9 combines with J gene TRBJ2-1; weak D call: TRBD1 (5 bases). The CDR3 contains 14 residues. The germline V and J ends were trimmed by 0 bases and 8 bases, with 12 bases remaining between them. CDR1 is SGDLS, CDR2 YYNGEE, per germline. CDR3 coding DNA: TGTGCCAGCAGCGTAGAGGGGTTAGCCGATGAGCAGTTCTTC. Translated, it gives CASSVEGLADEQFF.

This chain links TRBV28 with TRBJ2-5; D may be TRBD1 (6 bases). The V gene lost 3 bases and the J gene lost 4 bases, with 18 bases spanning the gap. This CDR3 has 16 residues. Germline CDR1 MDHEN, CDR2 SYDVKM. The CDR3 DNA reads as TGTGCCAGCAGTTTTTTCTGGGACACAAAAGTAGAGACCCAGTACTTC. Its protein product is CASSFFWDTKVETQYF.

The chain joins TRBV2 to TRBJ2-7; TRBD1 agrees at 8 bases. The CDR3 extends over 18 amino acids. The V segment lost 4 bases and the J segment 4 bases; nucleotides outside the gene matches: 18. Germline V lookup: CDR1 SNHLY, CDR2 FYNNEI. The CDR3 DNA follows: TGTGCCAGCAGTGGGTTAGGCGGGCTAGGACAGGGTTTTTACGAGCAGTACGTC. It codes for CASSGLGGLGQGFYEQYV.

This clone was seen more than once but under ten times. This rearrangement joins TRBV21-1 to TRBJ1-2; the D call TRBD1 from the table was never checked on the DNA. TRBV21-1 is noted as a pseudogene. The CDR3 runs 15 residues. The CDR3 sequence: CASSPRDRANYGYTF. CDR3 in DNA: TGTGCCAGCAGCCCCAGGGACAGGGCTAACTATGGCTACACCTTC.

This chain connects TRBV27 to TRBJ1-2; possibly TRBD1 for D (6 bases). Germline assignment: CDR1 MNHEY and CDR2 SMNVEV (reference sequence). The CDR3 has 12 residues. Trimming took 8 bases from V and 6 from J, leaving 13 bases between them. The CDR3 DNA follows: TGTGCCAGCCGCACAGGGTTGGATGGCTACACCTTC. This codes for CASRTGLDGYTF.